These 9 T cell receptor beta chains originate from one sample sequenced in a study of blood T cell repertoires in COVID-19. The data were produced by immunoSEQ multiplex PCR, yet TCRdb's version contains in-frame clones alone and is incomplete. Among some 15,000 clones, 70% to 90% were seen once, and the ten largest hold around 48%. Sequencing input: peripheral blood. These receptor sequences come from a human donor in a cohort sampled during active COVID-19.

The J gene is TRBJ1-6, the V gene TRBV6-5; D is unclear. CDR1 is MNHEY and CDR2 is SVGAGI in the germline V gene. Trimming cost V 10 bases and J 11 bases, with 18 bases left between them. The CDR3 is made up of 13 amino acids. CDR3 coding DNA: TGTGCCACCTGCTGGGCTCTCGAGACACCCCTCCACTTT. Protein sequence: CATCWALETPLHF.

The J gene is TRBJ1-6, the V gene TRBV27; no definite D call. The CDR3 is 16 residues long. Trimming cost V 6 bases and J 7 bases, with 19 bases left between them. The germline gives CDR1 MNHEY, CDR2 SMNVEV (reference sequence). This chain's CDR3 is CASSPGPSWENSPLHF. Written as DNA, the CDR3 is TGTGCCAGCAGCCCCGGACCAAGCTGGGAGAATTCACCCCTCCACTTT.

CDR3 sequence reads: CASSLGGTSQETQYF. The CDR3 DNA sequence: TGTGCCAGCAGCTTAGGGGGGACTAGCCAAGAGACCCAGTACTTC. The chain is built from TRBV11-2 and TRBJ2-5; 8 positions agree with TRBD2. J lost 1 base, V lost 1 base, and 2 bases had no gene match. Looked up from germline, CDR1 is SGHAT and CDR2 is FQNNGV. CDR3 size: 15 residues.

The genes are TRBV27 and TRBJ2-6, with 7 bases identical to TRBD1. V was clipped by 5 bases and J by 4 bases; unmatched bases: 11. CDR1 is MNHEY and CDR2 is SMNVEV in the germline V gene (reference sequence). The CDR3 spans 17 residues. The chain's CDR3 is CASSPLRGGTGANVLTF. Written as DNA, the CDR3 is TGTGCCAGCAGTCCACTTAGAGGGGGCACAGGGGCCAACGTCCTGACTTTC.

The CDR3, as DNA: TGCAGCGTTGAGACAGGGAGCCCCTCTGGAAACACCATATATTTT. This codes for CSVETGSPSGNTIYF. The J gene is TRBJ1-3, the V gene TRBV29-1, with 7 bases matching TRBD1. The V gene end was trimmed by 3 bases and the J gene end by 0 bases; junction bases not matched to a gene: 5. Germline V CDR1 and CDR2: SQVTM, ANQGSEA. The CDR3 length is 15 residues.

The rearrangement links TRBV2 to TRBJ2-7; D unresolved. The CDR3 runs 12 residues. Per the germline V gene, CDR1 is SNHLY and CDR2 is FYNNEI. Between the trimmed V and J ends, which lost 6 bases and 1 base, there was a span of 7 bases. The CDR3 is CASRSVSYEQYF. In nucleotides, the CDR3 is TGTGCCAGCAGGTCGGTTTCCTACGAGCAGTACTTC.

J is TRBJ1-4 and V is TRBV3-1 (or the pseudogene TRBV3-2); no firm D call. The germline V gene has CDR1 LGHDT and CDR2 YNNKEL (reference sequence). The CDR3 is made up of 13 amino acids. V shed 1 base and J shed 7 bases, with 7 bases lying between them. CDR3 bases: TGTGCCAGCAGCCAAGCGGGAGGTGAAAAACTGTTTTTT. The encoded protein is CASSQAGGEKLFF.

This clone was counted a few times. This chain uses TRBV7-6 with TRBJ1-6; D may be TRBD1 (5 bases). Germline V gene data show CDR1 as SGHVS and CDR2 as FNYEAQ. Between the trimmed V and J ends, which lost 2 bases and 10 bases, there was a span of 24 bases. The length of the CDR3 is 18 residues. CDR3 nucleotides: TGTGCCAGCAGCTTATTACCGTATGGGCAAGGGGATGAATCACCCCTCCACTTT. It specifies CASSLLPYGQGDESPLHF.

A few counts support this clone. The CDR3 DNA sequence: TGCAGCGTGGGCGGGGCAGCCCTTGAAGCTTTCTTT. Translating it yields CSVGGAALEAFF. The chain links TRBV29-1 to TRBJ1-1; perhaps TRBD1 as D (5 bases). V lost 6 bases, J lost 7 bases, and 15 bases lay in between. CDR1 is SQVTM and CDR2 is ANQGSEA in the germline V gene. CDR3 length: 12 residues.